Following are 20 T cell receptor beta chains from one sample sequenced in a study of shared clonotypes between healthy human individuals. TCRdb's copy holds only in-frame clones and misses some; the assay was immunoSEQ multiplex PCR. The repertoire holds millions of clones, with 85% to 95% as singletons. Sequences were obtained from naive CD4+ T cells sorted from blood. Subset here: CD45RA+ positively selected. The receptors were gathered from a young man in good health.

The gene calls are TRBV5-1 and TRBJ2-5; D is perhaps TRBD2 (5 bases). Trimming took 0 bases from V and 4 from J, leaving 10 bases between them. Germline CDR1 and CDR2: SGHRS and YFSETQ. The CDR3 length is 14 residues. The CDR3: CASSLENEGETQYF. The CDR3 DNA follows: TGCGCCAGCAGCTTGGAAAACGAGGGAGAGACCCAGTACTTC.

The chain links TRBV2 to TRBJ2-3; 10 bases agree with TRBD2. Trimming removed 1 base from V and 4 bases from J; junction bases left unmatched: 5. CDR1 is SNHLY and CDR2 is FYNNEI in the germline V gene. This CDR3 has 16 residues. Here the CDR3 reads CASSEDQAGGPDTQYF. DNA of the CDR3: TGTGCCAGCAGTGAAGACCAAGCGGGAGGGCCAGATACGCAGTATTTT.

The chain has TRBV2 and TRBJ2-3; tentative D call: TRBD2 (5 bases). CDR3 size: 14 residues. V was trimmed by 6 bases and J by 3 bases, leaving 13 bases between them. Per germline, CDR1 SNHLY and CDR2 FYNNEI. CDR3 bases: TGTGCCAGCAGGGTGAGAACTAGTACAGATACGCAGTATTTT. This codes for CASRVRTSTDTQYF.

The V gene is TRBV7-9, the J gene TRBJ1-1, with no clear D. The germline gives CDR1 SEHNR, CDR2 FQNEAQ (reference sequence). This CDR3 comprises 12 residues. V lost 11 bases and J 4 bases, leaving 14 bases between the germline ends. CDR3 amino acids: CAPSLDGTEAFF. CDR3 in DNA: TGTGCCCCCTCCTTAGATGGCACTGAAGCTTTCTTT.

V and J are TRBV10-3 and TRBJ1-4; D ambiguous. Germline assignment: CDR1 ENHRY and CDR2 SYGVKD. The length of the CDR3 is 14 residues. V lost 2 bases, J lost 10 bases, and 14 bases lay in between. The CDR3: CAISEPPSGGKLFF. The CDR3 DNA follows: TGTGCCATCAGTGAGCCCCCCTCTGGAGGAAAACTGTTTTTT.

This sequence joins TRBV10-3 and TRBJ2-7, with a possible D match to TRBD1 (5 bases). Germline CDR1 reads ENHRY; CDR2 reads SYGVKD. The CDR3 consists of 14 residues. V lost 6 bases and J 4 bases, leaving 16 bases between the germline ends. The CDR3 loop reads CAISIGQGFYEQYF. CDR3 nucleotides: TGTGCCATCAGCATAGGTCAGGGTTTTTACGAGCAGTACTTC.

The gene calls are TRBV19 and TRBJ1-4; TRBD1 matches 7 bases. The germline CDR1 and CDR2 sequences are LNHDA and SQIVND (reference sequence). The CDR3 is 14 residues long. With V trimmed by 3 bases and J by 8 bases, 6 bases remained unmatched. The DNA for the CDR3 is TGTGCCAGTAGTATGGGGCAGGGGGGAGAAAAACTGTTTTTT. Protein: CASSMGQGGEKLFF. Using reference TRBV19 and TRBJ1-4 for the parts outside the CDR3, the full variable domain is DGGITQSPKYLFRKEGQNVTLSCEQNLNHDAMYWYRQDPGQGLRLIYYSQIVNDFQKGDIAEGYSVSREKKESFPLTVTSAQKNPTAFYLCASSMGQGGEKLFFGSGTQLSVL.

The rearrangement uses TRBV5-1 and TRBJ2-3; TRBD2 matches 12 bases. The CDR3 has 18 residues. The germline V gene has CDR1 SGHRS and CDR2 YFSETQ. J was trimmed by 4 bases and V by 0 bases; bases with no gene match: 9. CDR3 bases: TGCGCCAGCAGCTTGGGGAGACTAGCGGGAGATCAGTCAGATACGCAGTATTTT. Protein: CASSLGRLAGDQSDTQYF.

CDR3: CASSEGTGSRGSPLHF. The CDR3 DNA is TGTGCCAGCAGCGAAGGAACAGGGTCCCGAGGTTCACCCCTCCACTTT. The chain links TRBV7-9 to TRBJ1-6, with a weak D call TRBD1 (6 bases). Germline loops: CDR1 SEHNR, CDR2 FQNEAQ (reference sequence). Trimming left V 5 bases short and J 9 bases short, with 20 bases between. The CDR3 covers 16 residues.

The CDR3 loop is CASRWPSYEQYF. The CDR3, as DNA: TGTGCCAGTAGGTGGCCCTCCTACGAGCAGTACTTC. V is TRBV19 and J is TRBJ2-7; D is uncertain. V lost 6 bases to trimming and J lost 0 bases, with 6 bases between them. The CDR3 totals 12 residues. Germline CDR1 is LNHDA and CDR2 is SQIVND (reference sequence).

This chain links TRBV7-2 with TRBJ2-5; 10 positions match TRBD2. The trim removed 5 bases at V and 10 bases at J, leaving 4 bases unmatched. Germline V gene data show CDR1 as SGHTA and CDR2 as FQGNSA. CDR3 length equals 12 residues. This chain's CDR3 is CASSPLAGDQYF. The CDR3, as DNA: TGTGCCAGCAGCCCCCTAGCGGGAGACCAGTACTTC.

The chain carries TRBV28 and TRBJ2-3; TRBD2 aligns across 10 bases. Germline trimming cut 3 bases from V and 1 base from J; bases unmatched to any gene: 7. CDR3 size: 17 residues. Per the germline V gene, CDR1 is MDHEN and CDR2 is SYDVKM. This CDR3 is CASSLSRAGGGTDTQYF. The CDR3 DNA is TGTGCCAGCAGTTTGAGTCGAGCGGGAGGGGGCACAGATACGCAGTATTTT. Supplemented by reference TRBV28 and TRBJ2-3, the full variable domain reads DVKVTQSSRYLVKRTGEKVFLECVQDMDHENMFWYRQDPGLGLRLIYFSYDVKMKEKGDIPEGYSVSREKKERFSLILESASTNQTSMYLCASSLSRAGGGTDTQYFGPGTRLTVL.

In its sample, this clone was seen once. The genes are TRBV2 and TRBJ2-7, with 12 bases lining up with TRBD1. This CDR3 has 15 amino acids. V shed 4 bases, J shed 6 bases, and the junction held 7 bases outside the gene matches. In germline, CDR1 is SNHLY, CDR2 FYNNEI. The CDR3 is CASSAPGQGAGEQYF. The DNA for the CDR3 is TGTGCCAGCAGTGCTCCGGGACAGGGGGCAGGCGAGCAGTACTTC.

The V gene is TRBV9, the J gene TRBJ1-1; D uncertain. The CDR3 runs to 13 residues. The germline CDR1 and CDR2 sequences are SGDLS and YYNGEE. Trimming left V 1 base short and J 4 bases short, with 8 bases between. The CDR3 DNA reads TGTGCCAGCAGCGTACAACCTGGCACTGAAGCTTTCTTT. Translated, it gives CASSVQPGTEAFF. The entire variable domain, with the rest obtained from reference TRBV9 and TRBJ1-1, is as follows: DSGVTQTPKHLITATGQRVTLRCSPRSGDLSVYWYQQSLDQGLQFLIQYYNGEERAKGNILERFSAQQFPDLHSELNLSSLELGDSALYFCASSVQPGTEAFFGQGTRLTVV.

The rearrangement uses TRBV7-9 and TRBJ2-5, with D unresolved. There are 14 residues in the CDR3. Germline-derived CDR1 and CDR2 are SEHNR and FQNEAQ (reference sequence). Trimming stripped 5 bases from V and 1 base from J, with 11 bases between. DNA of the CDR3: TGTGCCAGCAGCCCCCCCGTCCCCCAAGAGACCCAGTACTTC. It specifies CASSPPVPQETQYF.

The CDR3, as DNA: TGCAGCGTTGCAGGGGCTCTATCCTACGAGCAGTACTTC. Amino acid sequence: CSVAGALSYEQYF. The chain uses TRBV29-1 and TRBJ2-7, with D tentatively TRBD1 (6 bases). This CDR3 has 13 residues. CDR1 SQVTM and CDR2 ANQGSEA come from the germline V gene. Trimming pared 4 bases from V and 1 base from J, leaving 11 bases between.

CDR3 in amino acids: CASSWRTGNTEAFF. The CDR3 coding sequence is TGTGCCAGCAGCTGGAGGACAGGGAACACTGAAGCTTTCTTT. The rearrangement joins TRBV11-2 to TRBJ1-1; 7 nucleotides agree with TRBD1. J lost 1 base, V lost 4 bases, and 3 bases had no gene match. CDR3 size: 14 residues. The germline CDR1 and CDR2 sequences are SGHAT and FQNNGV. Full variable domain (remainder filled in from reference TRBV11-2 and TRBJ1-1): EAGVAQSPRYKIIEKRQSVAFWCNPISGHATLYWYQQILGQGPKLLIQFQNNGVVDDSQLPKDRFSAERLKGVDSTLKIQPAKLEDSAVYLCASSWRTGNTEAFFGQGTRLTVV.

The chain uses TRBV18 and TRBJ1-2; TRBD1 matches 7 bases. The ends lost 1 base at V and 3 bases at J; junction bases unmatched: 5. Germline CDR1 KGHSH, CDR2 LQKENI. The CDR3 consists of 15 residues. CDR3 residues: CASSPLVRGDYGYTF. CDR3 nucleotides: TGTGCCAGCTCACCACTCGTCAGGGGGGACTATGGCTACACCTTC.

This chain joins TRBV7-9 and TRBJ1-2, with 8 bases fitting TRBD1. Trimming at V came to 0 bases and at J to 1 base, leaving 4 bases not matched to a gene. Germline CDR1 is SEHNR and CDR2 is FQNEAQ (reference sequence). This CDR3 comprises 16 residues. This CDR3 is CASSLAGDRINYGYTF. The CDR3 DNA sequence: TGTGCCAGCAGCTTAGCGGGGGACAGGATTAACTATGGCTACACCTTC.

The chain carries TRBV6-5 and TRBJ2-3, with D possibly being TRBD1 (6 bases). The CDR3 extends over 15 amino acids. Trimming shortened V by 5 bases and J by 0 bases, and 12 bases separated the two germline ends. CDR1 is MNHEY and CDR2 is SVGAGI in the germline V gene. As DNA, the CDR3 is TGTGCCAGCAGTCAAACAGGGCGCAGCACAGATACGCAGTATTTT. It specifies CASSQTGRSTDTQYF.